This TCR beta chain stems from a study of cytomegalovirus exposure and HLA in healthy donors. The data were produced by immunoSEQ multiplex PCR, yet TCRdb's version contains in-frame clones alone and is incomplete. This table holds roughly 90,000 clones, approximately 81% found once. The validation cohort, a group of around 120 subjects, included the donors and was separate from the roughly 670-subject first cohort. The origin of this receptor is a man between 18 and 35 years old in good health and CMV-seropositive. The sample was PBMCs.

CDR3 amino acids: CASSHPRGSSNQPQHF. In DNA, the CDR3 is TGCGCCAGCAGCCACCCCAGGGGCAGTAGCAATCAGCCCCAGCATTTT. The chain couples TRBV4-1 to TRBJ1-5; tentative D call: TRBD1 (6 bases). V was trimmed by 3 bases and J by 0 bases, leaving 12 bases between them. This CDR3 has 16 residues. Germline V gene lookup returns CDR1 MGHRA and CDR2 YSYEKL.